This T cell receptor (beta chain) was identified during a study of metastatic and nonmetastatic thyroid tumors. Looking at the study overall: Repertoires were compared across blood and tumor or nodule tissue from malignant and benign thyroid patients. Study-level points and caveats: The reported finding was significantly higher TCR beta diversity in malignant thyroid tumors relative to benign nodules, in blood and tumor.

Per germline, CDR1 SNHLY and CDR2 FYNNEI. The CDR3 is 13 amino acids. Study processing details: For papillary thyroid cancer, a distant-metastasis classifier was constructed from CDR3 differences observed across clinicopathological groups. TCRdb re-called clones via MiXCR from the PCR reads. Here the V and J calls rest on TCRdb's processing, not on the authors' analysis. The sample has about 69,000 clones; approximately 15% are singletons. Concerning this clone itself: Its antigen is not identified.

No treatment had been given to any patient before thyroid surgery. This TCR came from a male donor with papillary thyroid cancer or a benign thyroid nodule (not recorded which). Some clones in this sample may be carry-over from other donors' samples. The sample comprised blood. This chain joins TRBV2 and TRBJ2-7; D not resolved. The CDR3 spells CANSPGTAYEQYV. CDR3 coding DNA: TGTGCCAACAGTCCCGGTACAGCCTACGAGCAGTACGTC.